The entry that follows covers one T cell receptor (beta chain) sequence. The target antigen is unknown. Other DNA sequences within the sample encode an identical CDR3. These data come from a study of Tregs in tolerant kidney transplant recipients. Study observations and caveats: The small number of patients limits these findings pending further validation. Tregs expanded with activated donor B cells seemed most donor-specific. Biological reproducibility was not directly addressed, but technical replication error appeared minimal.

Data came from immunoSEQ multiplex PCR; TCRdb stores just in-frame clones and leaves some out. The sample holds roughly 64,000 clones, 87% seen once. Related graft donors supplied nonmyeloablative bone marrow transplants, and mixed chimerism was transient. This receptor was obtained from a human patient who received a combined kidney and bone marrow transplant. The graft donor may have contributed some T cells. The sequenced sample was CD4+ T cells from blood (PBMCs), obtained 6 months after the transplant.

Written as DNA, the CDR3 is TGTGCCAGCAGCTTGGACAGGGGGTTGAATCAGCCCCAGCATTTT. It is translated as CASSLDRGLNQPQHF. This chain uses TRBV5-4 with TRBJ1-5, with 8 positions matching TRBD1. J lost 4 bases, V lost 0 bases, and 3 bases had no gene match. Germline V CDR1 and CDR2: SGHNT, YYREEE (reference sequence). The CDR3 is 15 amino acids.